This T cell receptor (beta chain) was documented in a study of shared clonotypes between healthy human individuals. For the study at large: A few men and a couple of women, aged 18 to 49, were donors.

The healthy adult donors were HIV-negative and reported no recent acute infections or vaccinations. Profiled with immunoSEQ multiplex PCR; TCRdb holds only in-frame clones, not every one. The data show more than 2,000,000 clones, around 90% seen once. CDR3 size: 14 residues. CDR1 and CDR2 (germline): MNHEY, SVGAGI. V was cut by 8 bases and J by 5 bases, with 13 bases left in between. Overall study findings and caveats: Generally, naive subsets (rather than memory subsets) showed larger estimated richness.

As to this clone: Its antigen is not identified.

Sequenced sample: naive CD4+ T cells sorted from blood. As for subset: CD45RA+ positively selected. The sequence derives from a young man in good health. The chain recombines TRBV6-5 with TRBJ1-6; unclear D gene. The CDR3 protein is CASRVSGNNSPLHF. The DNA of the CDR3 is TGTGCCAGCCGGGTTTCGGGGAATAATTCACCCCTCCACTTT.